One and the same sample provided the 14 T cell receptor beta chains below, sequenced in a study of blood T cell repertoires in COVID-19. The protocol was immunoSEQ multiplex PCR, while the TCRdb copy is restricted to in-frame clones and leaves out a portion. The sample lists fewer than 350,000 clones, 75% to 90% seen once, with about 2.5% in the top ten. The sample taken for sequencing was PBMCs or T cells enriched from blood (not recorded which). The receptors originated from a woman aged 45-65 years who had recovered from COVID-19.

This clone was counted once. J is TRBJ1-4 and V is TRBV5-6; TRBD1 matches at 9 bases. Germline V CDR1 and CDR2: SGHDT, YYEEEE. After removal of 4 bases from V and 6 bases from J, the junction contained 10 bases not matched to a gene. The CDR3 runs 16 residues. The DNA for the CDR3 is TGTGCCAGCAGCCCGAGGACCGGGACAGGGCATGAAAAACTGTTTTTT. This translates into CASSPRTGTGHEKLFF.

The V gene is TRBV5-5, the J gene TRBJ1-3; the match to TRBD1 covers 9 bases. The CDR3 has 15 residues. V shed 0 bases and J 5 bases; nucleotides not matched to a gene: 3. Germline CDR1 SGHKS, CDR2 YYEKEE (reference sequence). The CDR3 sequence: CASSLEGTGRNTIYF. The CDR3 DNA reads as TGTGCCAGCAGCTTGGAGGGGACAGGGCGAAACACCATATATTTT.

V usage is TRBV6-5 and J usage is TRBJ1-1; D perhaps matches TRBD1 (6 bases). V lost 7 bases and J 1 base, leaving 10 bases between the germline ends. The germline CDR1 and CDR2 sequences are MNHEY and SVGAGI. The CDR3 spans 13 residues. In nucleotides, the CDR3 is TGTGCCAGCAATCGACAGGCGAACACTGAAGCTTTCTTT. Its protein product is CASNRQANTEAFF.

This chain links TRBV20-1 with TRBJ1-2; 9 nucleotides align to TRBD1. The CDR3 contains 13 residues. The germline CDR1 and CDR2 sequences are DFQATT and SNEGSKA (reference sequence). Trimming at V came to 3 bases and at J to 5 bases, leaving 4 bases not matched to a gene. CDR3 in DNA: TGCAGTGCTAGTATGACAGGGGGTTATGGCTACACCTTC. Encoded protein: CSASMTGGYGYTF.

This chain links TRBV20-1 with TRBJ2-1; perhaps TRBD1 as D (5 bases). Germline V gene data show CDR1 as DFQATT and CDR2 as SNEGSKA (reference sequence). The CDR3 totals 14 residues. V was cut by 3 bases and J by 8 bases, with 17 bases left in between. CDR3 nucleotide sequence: TGCAGTGCTAGTCACCCAAAAGACAGCGATGAGCAGTTCTTC. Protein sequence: CSASHPKDSDEQFF.

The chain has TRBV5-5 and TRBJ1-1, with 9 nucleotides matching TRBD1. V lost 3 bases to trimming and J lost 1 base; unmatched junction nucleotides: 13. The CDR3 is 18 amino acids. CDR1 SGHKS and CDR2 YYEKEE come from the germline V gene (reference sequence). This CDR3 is CASSSLNPGQGKNTEAFF. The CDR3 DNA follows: TGTGCCAGCAGCTCCCTAAACCCGGGACAGGGAAAGAACACTGAAGCTTTCTTT.

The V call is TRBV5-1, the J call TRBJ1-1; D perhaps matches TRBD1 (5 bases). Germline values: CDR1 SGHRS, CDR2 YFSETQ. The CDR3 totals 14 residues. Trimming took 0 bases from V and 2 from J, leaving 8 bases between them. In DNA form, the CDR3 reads TGCGCCAGCAGCTTGGTCAGGGTTAACACTGAAGCTTTCTTT. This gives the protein CASSLVRVNTEAFF.

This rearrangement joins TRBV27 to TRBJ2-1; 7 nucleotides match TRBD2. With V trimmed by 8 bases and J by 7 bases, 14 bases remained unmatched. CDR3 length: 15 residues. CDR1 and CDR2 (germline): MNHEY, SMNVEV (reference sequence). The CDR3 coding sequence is TGTGCCAGCGATTTTACAAGCGGGATGGGAAATGAGCAGTTCTTC. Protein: CASDFTSGMGNEQFF.

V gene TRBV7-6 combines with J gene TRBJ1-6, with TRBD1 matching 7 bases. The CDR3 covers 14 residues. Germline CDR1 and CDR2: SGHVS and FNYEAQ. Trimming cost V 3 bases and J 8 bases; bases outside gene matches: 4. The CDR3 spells CASSFTDRDSPLHF. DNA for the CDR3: TGTGCCAGCAGCTTCACAGACAGGGATTCACCCCTCCACTTT.

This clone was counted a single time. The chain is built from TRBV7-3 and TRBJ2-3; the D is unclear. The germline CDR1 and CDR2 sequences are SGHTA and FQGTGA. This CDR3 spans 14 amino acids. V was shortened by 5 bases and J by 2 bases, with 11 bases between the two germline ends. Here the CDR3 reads CASSRGKYTDTQYF. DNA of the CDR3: TGTGCCAGCAGCAGAGGCAAATACACAGATACGCAGTATTTT.

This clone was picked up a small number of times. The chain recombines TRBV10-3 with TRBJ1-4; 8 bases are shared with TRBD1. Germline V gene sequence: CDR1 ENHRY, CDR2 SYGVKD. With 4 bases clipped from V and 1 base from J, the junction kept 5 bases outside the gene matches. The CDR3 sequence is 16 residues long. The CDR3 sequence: CAISAGTGGTNEKLFF. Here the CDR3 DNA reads TGTGCCATCAGTGCGGGGACAGGCGGAACTAATGAAAAACTGTTTTTT.

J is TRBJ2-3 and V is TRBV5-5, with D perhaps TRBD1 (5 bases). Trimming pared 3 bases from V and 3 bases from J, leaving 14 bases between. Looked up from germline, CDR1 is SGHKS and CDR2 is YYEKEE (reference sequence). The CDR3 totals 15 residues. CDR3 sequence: CASSSSRVWTDTQYF. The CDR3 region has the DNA TGTGCCAGCAGCTCAAGCAGGGTATGGACAGATACGCAGTATTTT.

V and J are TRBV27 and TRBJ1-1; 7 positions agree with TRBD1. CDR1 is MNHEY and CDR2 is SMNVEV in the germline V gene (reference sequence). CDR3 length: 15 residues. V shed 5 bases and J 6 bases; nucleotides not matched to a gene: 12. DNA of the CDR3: TGTGCCAGCAGTCCCCTCGACAGGGATCATTCTGAAGCTTTCTTT. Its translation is CASSPLDRDHSEAFF.

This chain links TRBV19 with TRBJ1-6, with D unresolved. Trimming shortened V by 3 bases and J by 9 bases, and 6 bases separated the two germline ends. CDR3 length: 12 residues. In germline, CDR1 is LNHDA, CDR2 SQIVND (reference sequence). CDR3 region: CASSMGSSPLHF. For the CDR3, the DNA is TGTGCCAGTAGTATGGGGAGTTCACCCCTCCACTTT.